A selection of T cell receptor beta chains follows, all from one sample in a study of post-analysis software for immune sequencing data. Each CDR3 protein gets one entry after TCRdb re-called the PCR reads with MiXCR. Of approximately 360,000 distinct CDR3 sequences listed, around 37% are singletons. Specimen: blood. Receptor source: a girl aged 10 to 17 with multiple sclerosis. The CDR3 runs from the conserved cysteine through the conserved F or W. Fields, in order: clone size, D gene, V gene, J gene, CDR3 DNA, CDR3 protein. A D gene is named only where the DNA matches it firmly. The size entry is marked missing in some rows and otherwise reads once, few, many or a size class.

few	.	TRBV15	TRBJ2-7	TGTGCCACCAGCCTAGTGAGGGCCTACGAGCAGTACTTC	CATSLVRAYEQYF
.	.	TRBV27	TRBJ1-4	TGTGCCAGCAGTCCATACAACCATGAAAAACTGTTTTTT	CASSPYNHEKLFF
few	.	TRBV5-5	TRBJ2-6	TGTGCCAGCAGCTTGGTCGGTCTCTCTGGGGCCAACGTCCTGACTTTC	CASSLVGLSGANVLTF
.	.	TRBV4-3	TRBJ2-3	TGCGCCAGCAGCCAATTCGCTTTCACAGATACGCAGTATTTT	CASSQFAFTDTQYF
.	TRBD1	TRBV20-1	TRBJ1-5	TGCAGTGTACGACAGGGGGCCCAGCCCCAGCATTTT	CSVRQGAQPQHF
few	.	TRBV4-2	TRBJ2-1	TGTGCCAGCAGCCAAGATGAGGGGCGGAATGAGCAGTTCTTC	CASSQDEGRNEQFF
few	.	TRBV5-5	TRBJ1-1	TGTGCCAGCAGCTTGGGGACAACTTTGAACACTGAAGCTTTCTTT	CASSLGTTLNTEAFF
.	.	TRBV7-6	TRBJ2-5	TGTGCCAGCAGACCCGACAGCCAAGAGACCCAGTACTTC	CASRPDSQETQYF
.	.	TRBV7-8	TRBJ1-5	TGTGCCAGCAGCCCGCGGGAGGGCGGTAATCAGCCCCAGCATTTT	CASSPREGGNQPQHF
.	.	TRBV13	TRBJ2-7	TGTGCCAGCAGCGGCGGGATACAGCGGCACGAGCAGTACTTC	CASSGGIQRHEQYF
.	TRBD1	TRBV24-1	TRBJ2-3	TGTACCACCAGTGACCCGACAGGGCGCAGCACAGATACGCAGTATTTT	CTTSDPTGRSTDTQYF
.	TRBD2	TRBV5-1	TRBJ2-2	TGCGCCAGCAGCTTGGTCCTAGCGGGCCTGAACACCGGGGAGCTGTTTTTT	CASSLVLAGLNTGELFF
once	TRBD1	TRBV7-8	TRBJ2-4	TGTGCCAGCAGCCCCGGAGGACAGGGAAACATTCAGTACTTC	CASSPGGQGNIQYF
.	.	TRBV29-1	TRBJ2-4	TGCAGCGTCTCCCCCCAGGGGGCCAAAAACATTCAGTACTTC	CSVSPQGAKNIQYF
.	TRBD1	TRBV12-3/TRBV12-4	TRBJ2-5	TGTGCCAGCAGTTTAGGGGACAGGATCCAAGAGACCCAGTACTTC	CASSLGDRIQETQYF
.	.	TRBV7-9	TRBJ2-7	TGTGCCAGCACCTTTATTTTGGAGGAGCAGTACTTC	CASTFILEEQYF
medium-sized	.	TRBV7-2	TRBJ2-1	TGTGCCAGCAGCAAAGAACAGGGAATTAATGAGCAGTTCTTC	CASSKEQGINEQFF
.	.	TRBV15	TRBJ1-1	TGTGCCACCAGCAGAGATGGGACTCCTTGGCGGGGGGCTCTCAACACTGAAGCTTTCTTT	CATSRDGTPWRGALNTEAFF
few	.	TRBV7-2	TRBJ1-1	TGTGCCAGCAGCTCGAGGGGTAGCGTCTACACTGAAGCTTTCTTT	CASSSRGSVYTEAFF
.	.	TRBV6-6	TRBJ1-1	TGTGCCAGCACTCCCGGAGTAGAAGCTTTCTTT	CASTPGVEAFF
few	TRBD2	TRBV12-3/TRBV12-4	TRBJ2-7	TGTGCCAGCAGCCCAGGGACTACCCTCCCTTACGAGCAGTACTTC	CASSPGTTLPYEQYF
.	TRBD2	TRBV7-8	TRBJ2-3	TGTGCCAGCAGCTTTTCGCGGGGGGGTGGCACAGATACGCAGTATTTT	CASSFSRGGGTDTQYF
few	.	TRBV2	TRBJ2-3	TGTGCCAGCAGGGACGGGACGCTACCGGGAGATACGCAGTATTTT	CASRDGTLPGDTQYF
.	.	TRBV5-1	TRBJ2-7	TGCGCCAGCAGGGAAACCACCTACGAGCAGTACTTC	CASRETTYEQYF
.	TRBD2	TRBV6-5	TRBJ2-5	TGTGCCAGCAGTTACTCCGGACTAGCGGGGGGGGTTCAAGAGACCCAGTACTTC	CASSYSGLAGGVQETQYF